These 9 T cell receptor beta chains came from one sample sequenced in a study of T-cell reconstitution after alpha-beta-depleted transplantation in children. As it was prepared, the TCRbeta library received unique molecular identifiers. A single record per CDR3 protein comes from TCRdb applying MiXCR to the PCR reads. The sample shows 200,000 to 250,000 distinct CDR3 sequences, roughly 10% of them seen only once. The sample here was PBMCs from the stem cell graft donor, taken from the stem cell graft. The source is a human donor who donated a stem cell graft to a child with acute lymphoblastic leukemia.

This clonotype was counted a few times. The chain links TRBV11-2 to TRBJ2-3; the match to TRBD1 covers 7 bases. Trimming cost V 9 bases and J 1 base; bases outside gene matches: 4. Germline values: CDR1 SGHAT, CDR2 FQNNGV. The CDR3 consists of 13 residues. The CDR3 nucleotides are TGTGCCAGTGCGACAGGGCGCACAGATACGCAGTATTTT. As protein: CASATGRTDTQYF.

This clonotype was recorded at least ten times. This rearrangement joins TRBV27 to TRBJ2-7; 12 nucleotides agree with TRBD1. Looked up from germline, CDR1 is MNHEY and CDR2 is SMNVEV (reference sequence). The CDR3 loop spans 17 amino acids. The V segment lost 5 bases and the J segment 3 bases; nucleotides outside the gene matches: 11. The CDR3, as DNA: TGTGCCAGCAGTCTCTCCGGGACAGGGGGCGGCATCTACGAGCAGTACTTC. As protein: CASSLSGTGGGIYEQYF.

This clonotype came up once. This sequence joins TRBV5-4 and TRBJ1-4; D unclear. The CDR3 totals 17 residues. Trimming took off 1 base at V and 0 bases at J, with 13 bases between the two ends. The germline gives CDR1 SGHNT, CDR2 YYREEE (reference sequence). The CDR3 loop reads CASSLSGRSPTNEKLFF. CDR3 in DNA: TGTGCCAGCAGCTTGTCGGGCAGATCTCCAACTAATGAAAAACTGTTTTTT.

This clonotype is categorized as large. V is TRBV4-2 and J is TRBJ2-7; possibly TRBD1 for D (5 bases). V lost 1 base to trimming and J lost 5 bases, with 12 bases between them. CDR1 LGHNA and CDR2 YNFKEQ come from the germline V gene. The CDR3 has 14 amino acids. The CDR3 DNA sequence: TGTGCCAGCAGCCAAGCGCAGGGTAACCACGAGCAGTACTTC. This gives the protein CASSQAQGNHEQYF.

The table lists this clonotype with a few counts. V and J are TRBV6-2 or TRBV6-3 and TRBJ2-5, with 8 bases that match TRBD1. The CDR3 spans 18 residues. Germline V gene sequence: CDR1 MNHEY, CDR2 SVGEGT. The junction had 17 bases not matched to a gene; V was cut back by 7 bases and J by 1 base. The CDR3 here is CASTEDRGVLRVQETQYF. The CDR3 nucleotides read TGTGCCAGCACCGAAGACAGGGGAGTTCTACGAGTCCAAGAGACCCAGTACTTC.

This clonotype was counted at least ten times. The rearrangement joins TRBV12-3 or TRBV12-4 to TRBJ1-1, with 7 bases fitting TRBD1. CDR3 length: 15 amino acids. With 6 bases clipped from V and 1 base from J, the junction kept 8 bases outside the gene matches. The CDR3 DNA is TGTGCCAGCAGGGCTGTGACAGGGTCGAACACTGAAGCTTTCTTT. It specifies CASRAVTGSNTEAFF.

This clonotype was detected ten times or more. The chain recombines TRBV7-2 with TRBJ1-4, with 10 bases fitting TRBD1. Per the germline V gene, CDR1 is SGHTA and CDR2 is FQGNSA. Unmatched junction bases numbered 8, after V lost 6 bases and J lost 7 bases. The CDR3 consists of 15 residues. CDR3 bases: TGTGCCAGCAGTCCGACCGGGACAGGGGTTGAAAAACTGTTTTTT. Protein: CASSPTGTGVEKLFF.

This sequence joins TRBV5-1 and TRBJ2-2, with a weak D call TRBD1 (6 bases). The germline V gene encodes CDR1 SGHRS and CDR2 YFSETQ. V was shortened by 4 bases and J by 13 bases, with 20 bases between the two germline ends. The length of the CDR3 is 14 residues. The CDR3 nucleotides are TGCGCCAGCAGCGCCGGGACAACACTAGGTTTGCTGTTTTTT. It encodes CASSAGTTLGLLFF. The complete variable domain, with remaining parts taken from reference TRBV5-1 and TRBJ2-2, reads KAGVTQTPRYLIKTRGQQVTLSCSPISGHRSVSWYQQTPGQGLQFLFEYFSETQRNKGNFPGRFSGRQFSNSRSEMNVSTLELGDSALYLCASSAGTTLGLLFFGEGSRLTVL.

This clonotype was detected only a few times. The chain uses TRBV6-6 and TRBJ2-5; D not resolved. Germline CDR1 MNHNY, CDR2 SVGAGI (reference sequence). This CDR3 contains 13 residues. V gave up 2 bases and J gave up 5 bases, with 9 bases separating them. The CDR3 protein is CASSYLPRETQYF. The CDR3 nucleotides read TGTGCCAGCAGTTACCTGCCTCGGGAGACCCAGTACTTC.